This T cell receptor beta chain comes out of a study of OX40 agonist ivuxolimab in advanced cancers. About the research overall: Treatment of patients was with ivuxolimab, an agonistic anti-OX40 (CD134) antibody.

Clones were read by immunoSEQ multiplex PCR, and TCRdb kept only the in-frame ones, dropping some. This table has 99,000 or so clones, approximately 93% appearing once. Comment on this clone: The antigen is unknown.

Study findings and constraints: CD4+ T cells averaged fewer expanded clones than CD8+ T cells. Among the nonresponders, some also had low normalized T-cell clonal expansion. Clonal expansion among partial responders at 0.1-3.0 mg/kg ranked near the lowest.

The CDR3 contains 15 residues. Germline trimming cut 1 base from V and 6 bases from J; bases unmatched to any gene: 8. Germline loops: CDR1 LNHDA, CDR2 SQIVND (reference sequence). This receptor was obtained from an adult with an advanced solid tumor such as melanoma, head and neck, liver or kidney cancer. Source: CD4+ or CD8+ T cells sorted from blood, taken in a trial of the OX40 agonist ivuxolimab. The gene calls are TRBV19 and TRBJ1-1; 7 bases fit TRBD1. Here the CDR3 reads CASSIGGRDSSEAFF. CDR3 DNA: TGTGCCAGTAGTATAGGTGGAAGGGACAGCTCTGAAGCTTTCTTT.